One T cell receptor beta chain is described in this entry. This clonotype appeared a few times. The antigen this receptor binds is unknown. Base qualities were left out, and no much larger clone turns up one base away. The data stem from a study of tumor-infiltrating lymphocytes in oesophageal squamous cell carcinoma (dated by TCRdb to the mid-2010s). The receptor library was made with PCR. The data were produced on an Illumina HiSeq 2000. The raw public reads went through TCRdb reprocessing: fastp at Q25, MiXCR clone calling, in-frame beta chains kept. Each CDR3 protein appears once, grouped with its most common genes and DNA. A total of 18,000 or so distinct CDR3 sequences appear in this sample, roughly 36% of them only once. The biggest ten clones account for roughly 21% of the sample. Measured from the cysteine to the phenylalanine, the CDR3 is 17 residues long. The only DNA kept is the CDR3, 51 bases in frame from the first base. CDR1 and CDR2 were assigned from the germline V gene as MNHNS and SASEGT. V loses 2 bases at its end and J loses 7 bases; junction bases beyond the gene matches: 9.

Input material: esophageal tumor tissue. The chain is assembled from TRBV6-1 and TRBJ2-3; 13 nucleotides in the junction match TRBD2. This receptor was taken from a male donor with esophageal squamous cell carcinoma. The DNA sequence is given as TGTGCCAGCAGTGAAAACTGGACTAGCGGGAGAAGTAATACGCAGTATTTT. The translation is CASSENWTSGRSNTQYF.